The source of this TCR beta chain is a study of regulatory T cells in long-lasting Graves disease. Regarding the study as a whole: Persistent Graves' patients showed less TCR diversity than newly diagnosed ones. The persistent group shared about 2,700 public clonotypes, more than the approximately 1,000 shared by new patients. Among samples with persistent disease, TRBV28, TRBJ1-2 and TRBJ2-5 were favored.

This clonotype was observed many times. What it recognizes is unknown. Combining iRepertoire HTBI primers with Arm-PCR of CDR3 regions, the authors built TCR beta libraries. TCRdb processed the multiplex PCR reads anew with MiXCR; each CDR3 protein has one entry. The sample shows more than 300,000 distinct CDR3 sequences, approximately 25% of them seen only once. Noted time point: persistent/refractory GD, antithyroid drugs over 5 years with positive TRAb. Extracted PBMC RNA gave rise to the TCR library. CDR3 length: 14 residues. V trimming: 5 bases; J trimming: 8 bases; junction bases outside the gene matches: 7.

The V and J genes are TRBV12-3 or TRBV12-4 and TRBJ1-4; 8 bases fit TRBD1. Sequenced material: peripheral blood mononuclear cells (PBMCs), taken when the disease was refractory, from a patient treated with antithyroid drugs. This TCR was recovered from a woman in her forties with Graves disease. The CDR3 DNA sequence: TGTGCCAGCAGTCGACAGGGGCTTCGGGAAAAACTGTTTTTT. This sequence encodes CASSRQGLREKLFF.